The source of this T cell receptor beta chain is a study of a mutant IDH1 vaccine in newly diagnosed glioma. Across the study: Patients got their first vaccination 4-6 weeks after radiotherapy alone, or with temozolomide cycles. Patients got radiotherapy, temozolomide, or both beforehand, and most got both.

TCRdb's copy holds only in-frame clones and misses some; the assay was immunoSEQ multiplex PCR. This table has some 38,000 clones, 65% to 80% appearing once. On this clone itself: Its antigen is unidentified.

Germline V CDR1 and CDR2: KGHSH, LQKENI. The CDR3 has 13 amino acids. V lost 0 bases to trimming and J lost 6 bases, with 8 bases between them. Time point given: week 47, end of study. What each vaccine dose contained was 300 ug of mutant IDH1 20-mer peptide, accompanied by topical imiquimod. The gene calls are TRBV18 and TRBJ1-2; tentatively, D is TRBD1 (5 bases). This TCR was recovered from a man aged 35 to 55 with glioma. Specimen: PBMCs, collected from a glioma patient whose treatment included an IDH1 peptide vaccine. The CDR3 nucleotides are TGTGCCAGCTCACCACCTTCGGGGGATGGCTACACCTTC. Its protein product is CASSPPSGDGYTF.